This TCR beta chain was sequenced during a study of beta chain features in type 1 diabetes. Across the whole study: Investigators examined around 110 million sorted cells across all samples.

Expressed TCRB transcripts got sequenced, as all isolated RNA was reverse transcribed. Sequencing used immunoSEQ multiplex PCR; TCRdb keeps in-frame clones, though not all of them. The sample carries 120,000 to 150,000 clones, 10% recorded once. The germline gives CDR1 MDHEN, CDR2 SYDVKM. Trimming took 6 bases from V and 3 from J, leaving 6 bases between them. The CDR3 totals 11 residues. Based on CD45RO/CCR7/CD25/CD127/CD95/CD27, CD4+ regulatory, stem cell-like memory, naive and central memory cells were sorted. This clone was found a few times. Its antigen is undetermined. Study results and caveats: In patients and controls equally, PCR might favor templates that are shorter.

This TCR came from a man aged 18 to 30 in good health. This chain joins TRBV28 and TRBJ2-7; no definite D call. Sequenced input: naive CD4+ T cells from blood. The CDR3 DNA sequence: TGTGCCAGCAGCGCCGGCTACGAGCAGTACTTC. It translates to CASSAGYEQYF.